These T cell receptor beta chains were read from a single sample in a study of radiation and T cells in renal cell carcinoma. Here immunoSEQ multiplex PCR was the method, and the copy in TCRdb shows in-frame clones only, minus some. The sample contains 100,000 to 150,000 clones, approximately 85% of which appear only once. The specimen comprised blood, sampled from a patient whose treatment included radiotherapy and nephrectomy. These receptors were taken from a man aged 45 to 65 with renal cell carcinoma. Each CDR3 is given with its conserved first and last residue. Each record gives: D gene, clone size, J gene, V gene, CDR3 DNA, CDR3 protein. A D gene is named only where the DNA matches it firmly. Expanded clones are given a class, and other clones once, few, many or no size at all.

d_gene: NA; abundance: once; j_gene: TRBJ2-1; v_gene: TRBV20-1; CDR3nt: TGCAGTGCTACCCCCATAGGTGAGCAGTTCTTC; CDR3aa: CSATPIGEQFF
d_gene: TRBD1; abundance: NA; j_gene: TRBJ1-2; v_gene: TRBV10-3; CDR3nt: TGTGCCATCAGGACAGGGGACTATGGCTACACCTTC; CDR3aa: CAIRTGDYGYTF
d_gene: TRBD1; abundance: once; j_gene: TRBJ2-1; v_gene: TRBV9; CDR3nt: TGTGCCAGCAGCATCAGGGACAGGCGTGAGCAGTTCTTC; CDR3aa: CASSIRDRREQFF
d_gene: TRBD2; abundance: NA; j_gene: TRBJ2-3; v_gene: TRBV2; CDR3nt: TGTGCCAGCAGCCTGAGCGGGGCACGTGGCACAGATACGCAGTATTTT; CDR3aa: CASSLSGARGTDTQYF
d_gene: TRBD1; abundance: NA; j_gene: TRBJ1-2; v_gene: TRBV29-1; CDR3nt: TGCAGCGTTGATAGGGACAGGAAAACTAACTATGGCTACACCTTC; CDR3aa: CSVDRDRKTNYGYTF
d_gene: TRBD1; abundance: few; j_gene: TRBJ1-3; v_gene: TRBV13; CDR3nt: TGTGCCAGCAGCCCGGGGCAGGGGGTCCCTGGAAACACCATATATTTT; CDR3aa: CASSPGQGVPGNTIYF
d_gene: TRBD2; abundance: NA; j_gene: TRBJ2-1; v_gene: TRBV11-2; CDR3nt: TGTGCCAGCAGCTTACTTAGCGGGAGCACGTCCTACAATGAGCAGTTCTTC; CDR3aa: CASSLLSGSTSYNEQFF
d_gene: NA; abundance: NA; j_gene: TRBJ2-4; v_gene: TRBV7-5; CDR3nt: TGTGCCAGAAGCTGTACTAGCGTGGGTGGTACCAAAAACATTCAGTACTTC; CDR3aa: CARSCTSVGGTKNIQYF
d_gene: TRBD1; abundance: NA; j_gene: TRBJ1-1; v_gene: TRBV7-9; CDR3nt: TGTGCCAGCAGCTTAGCCGGGGTGACAGGGCGGGCTTTCTTT; CDR3aa: CASSLAGVTGRAFF
d_gene: NA; abundance: NA; j_gene: TRBJ2-3; v_gene: TRBV5-1; CDR3nt: TGCGCCAGCACCCCACTTGGCGGGGCTAGCACAGATACGCAGTATTTT; CDR3aa: CASTPLGGASTDTQYF
d_gene: NA; abundance: NA; j_gene: TRBJ1-3; v_gene: TRBV9; CDR3nt: TGTGCCAGCAGCGTAGATTTGGCGAGAAACACCATATATTTT; CDR3aa: CASSVDLARNTIYF
d_gene: NA; abundance: NA; j_gene: TRBJ2-1; v_gene: TRBV27; CDR3nt: TGTGCCAGCAGTTTACAGGGCCGGGACCCCGCTGAGCAGTTCTTC; CDR3aa: CASSLQGRDPAEQFF
d_gene: NA; abundance: once; j_gene: TRBJ1-1; v_gene: TRBV6-5; CDR3nt: TGTGCCAGCAGTTTAAAGGGCACTGAAGCTTTCTTT; CDR3aa: CASSLKGTEAFF
d_gene: NA; abundance: NA; j_gene: TRBJ1-2; v_gene: TRBV4-1; CDR3nt: TGCGCCAGCAGCCAAGACTTAGCCTATGGCTACACCTTC; CDR3aa: CASSQDLAYGYTF
d_gene: NA; abundance: NA; j_gene: TRBJ1-6; v_gene: TRBV7-9; CDR3nt: TGTGCCAGCAACCCGGGACAACCAAATTCACCCCTCCACTTT; CDR3aa: CASNPGQPNSPLHF
d_gene: NA; abundance: NA; j_gene: TRBJ1-1; v_gene: TRBV5-1; CDR3nt: TGCGCCAGCAGCTTTGACATGGGGGGCACTGAAGCTTTCTTT; CDR3aa: CASSFDMGGTEAFF
d_gene: NA; abundance: NA; j_gene: TRBJ2-5; v_gene: TRBV11-3; CDR3nt: TGTGCCAGCAGCTTATTCGATCAAGAGACCCAGTACTTC; CDR3aa: CASSLFDQETQYF
d_gene: NA; abundance: NA; j_gene: TRBJ2-3; v_gene: TRBV27; CDR3nt: TGTGCCAGCAGTTTATCTGCCAGGGCCACCCTTACAATTAGCACAGATACGCAGTATTTT; CDR3aa: CASSLSARATLTISTDTQYF
d_gene: NA; abundance: NA; j_gene: TRBJ2-5; v_gene: TRBV5-1; CDR3nt: TGCGCCAGCAGCCTCGAGGTGACCCAGTACTTC; CDR3aa: CASSLEVTQYF
d_gene: TRBD1; abundance: NA; j_gene: TRBJ2-7; v_gene: TRBV5-1; CDR3nt: TGCGCCAGCAGCTCCCGACAGGGAGCCTACGAGCAGTACTTC; CDR3aa: CASSSRQGAYEQYF
d_gene: NA; abundance: NA; j_gene: TRBJ2-7; v_gene: TRBV5-6; CDR3nt: TGTGCCAGCAGCTTCAGGGTCTACGAGCAGTACTTC; CDR3aa: CASSFRVYEQYF
d_gene: TRBD2; abundance: NA; j_gene: TRBJ2-5; v_gene: TRBV5-1; CDR3nt: TGCGCCAGCAGCAGTAGCGGGAACCAAGAGACCCAGTACTTC; CDR3aa: CASSSSGNQETQYF
d_gene: NA; abundance: NA; j_gene: TRBJ2-1; v_gene: TRBV7-3; CDR3nt: TGTGCCAGCAGCCCCACCTCGTACAATGAGCAGTTCTTC; CDR3aa: CASSPTSYNEQFF
d_gene: NA; abundance: NA; j_gene: TRBJ2-3; v_gene: TRBV10-3; CDR3nt: TGTGCCATCAGTGCGGCGGGGGCGAGCACAGATACGCAGTATTTT; CDR3aa: CAISAAGASTDTQYF
d_gene: NA; abundance: NA; j_gene: TRBJ2-2; v_gene: TRBV27; CDR3nt: TGTGCCAGCAGTTTATCCAGCTGGAACACCGGGGAGCTGTTTTTT; CDR3aa: CASSLSSWNTGELFF
d_gene: TRBD1; abundance: NA; j_gene: TRBJ2-5; v_gene: TRBV6-1; CDR3nt: TGTGCCAGCCTTGGGGACAGGGCCGGAGAGACCCAGTACTTC; CDR3aa: CASLGDRAGETQYF
d_gene: NA; abundance: NA; j_gene: TRBJ2-1; v_gene: TRBV29-1; CDR3nt: TGCAGCGTTGATAATCCTAGCTCCTACAATGAGCAGTTCTTC; CDR3aa: CSVDNPSSYNEQFF
d_gene: TRBD1; abundance: NA; j_gene: TRBJ2-7; v_gene: TRBV18; CDR3nt: TGTGCCAGCTCACCCCAGGGGGCATTTTCTAACGAGCAGTACTTC; CDR3aa: CASSPQGAFSNEQYF
d_gene: NA; abundance: NA; j_gene: TRBJ1-4; v_gene: TRBV11-2; CDR3nt: TGTGCCAGCAGCCTGGGGTCTGGACTTACAACTAATGAAAAACTGTTTTTT; CDR3aa: CASSLGSGLTTNEKLFF
d_gene: NA; abundance: few; j_gene: TRBJ2-7; v_gene: TRBV18; CDR3nt: TGTGCCAGCTCAAGGGGATACTCCTACGAGCAGTACTTC; CDR3aa: CASSRGYSYEQYF
d_gene: NA; abundance: NA; j_gene: TRBJ1-5; v_gene: TRBV11-2; CDR3nt: TGTGCCAGCAGCTTTCTCCCGGATCAGCCCCAGCATTTT; CDR3aa: CASSFLPDQPQHF
d_gene: NA; abundance: NA; j_gene: TRBJ2-5; v_gene: TRBV7-9; CDR3nt: TGTGCCAGCAGCTTAGGAGGCACACTAGGAGAGACCCAGTACTTC; CDR3aa: CASSLGGTLGETQYF
d_gene: TRBD1; abundance: NA; j_gene: TRBJ2-3; v_gene: TRBV29-1; CDR3nt: TGCAGCGTAGCCGGGACAGGGGGTAAATTGGGAGATACGCAGTATTTT; CDR3aa: CSVAGTGGKLGDTQYF
d_gene: TRBD2; abundance: NA; j_gene: TRBJ2-3; v_gene: TRBV19; CDR3nt: TGTGCCAGTAGGCTAGCGGGGGGGGATACGCAGTATTTT; CDR3aa: CASRLAGGDTQYF
d_gene: NA; abundance: few; j_gene: TRBJ2-3; v_gene: TRBV5-1; CDR3nt: TGCGCCAGCAGCTTTGCAGGGCGGTCCCCAGATACGCAGTATTTT; CDR3aa: CASSFAGRSPDTQYF
d_gene: NA; abundance: NA; j_gene: TRBJ1-5; v_gene: TRBV30; CDR3nt: TGTGCCTGGAGTGCGAGTAGCAATCAGCCCCAGCATTTT; CDR3aa: CAWSASSNQPQHF
d_gene: NA; abundance: NA; j_gene: TRBJ2-7; v_gene: TRBV19; CDR3nt: TGTGCCAGTAGTATGAGAGCTGAAGAAACCTACGAGCAGTACTTC; CDR3aa: CASSMRAEETYEQYF
d_gene: NA; abundance: NA; j_gene: TRBJ2-7; v_gene: TRBV7-2; CDR3nt: TGTGCCAGCAGCCTCTGGTACGAGCAGTACTTC; CDR3aa: CASSLWYEQYF
d_gene: TRBD2; abundance: NA; j_gene: TRBJ2-5; v_gene: TRBV7-2; CDR3nt: TGTGCCAGCAGCCACTACACTAGCGGGGGAAAGACCCAGTACTTC; CDR3aa: CASSHYTSGGKTQYF
d_gene: NA; abundance: many; j_gene: TRBJ2-1; v_gene: TRBV7-9; CDR3nt: TGTGCCAGCAGCTCCGGTATTTTCAATGAGCAGTTCTTC; CDR3aa: CASSSGIFNEQFF
d_gene: TRBD2; abundance: NA; j_gene: TRBJ2-5; v_gene: TRBV18; CDR3nt: TGTGCCAGCTCACCATCCCCTAGCGGGGGACAAGAGACCCAGTACTTC; CDR3aa: CASSPSPSGGQETQYF
d_gene: TRBD2; abundance: NA; j_gene: TRBJ2-5; v_gene: TRBV30; CDR3nt: TGTGCCCATGGGACTAGCGGGGTTTCCCAGTACTTC; CDR3aa: CAHGTSGVSQYF
d_gene: NA; abundance: few; j_gene: TRBJ1-5; v_gene: TRBV7-8; CDR3nt: TGTGCCAGCAGCTTGCAGTTGGGCCGAGAACAGCCCCAGCATTTT; CDR3aa: CASSLQLGREQPQHF
d_gene: NA; abundance: NA; j_gene: TRBJ2-5; v_gene: TRBV20-1; CDR3nt: TGCAGTGCCAATGACATTGGGGCCCAGTACTTC; CDR3aa: CSANDIGAQYF
d_gene: NA; abundance: once; j_gene: TRBJ1-4; v_gene: TRBV6-1; CDR3nt: TGTGCCAGCAGTGGGGCGCAGGGGTGGTCTGAAAAACTGTTTTTT; CDR3aa: CASSGAQGWSEKLFF
d_gene: NA; abundance: NA; j_gene: TRBJ1-1; v_gene: TRBV5-1; CDR3nt: TGCGCCAGCAGCTTGGTCCCTAGAACATCCTATCTACGCGGGATAAACACTGAAGCTTTCTTT; CDR3aa: CASSLVPRTSYLRGINTEAFF
d_gene: TRBD2; abundance: NA; j_gene: TRBJ2-1; v_gene: TRBV10-2; CDR3nt: TGCGCCAGCAGTGCTCGGGAGGTGGGTAGTAATGAGCAGTTCTTC; CDR3aa: CASSAREVGSNEQFF
d_gene: TRBD1; abundance: NA; j_gene: TRBJ1-4; v_gene: TRBV5-4; CDR3nt: TGTGCCAGCAGCTCCAGTACAGGGGCAACTAATGAAAAACTGTTTTTT; CDR3aa: CASSSSTGATNEKLFF
d_gene: TRBD2; abundance: NA; j_gene: TRBJ2-5; v_gene: TRBV4-2; CDR3nt: TGTGCCAGCAGTCAGGCGCGGGGGGGCCCGGAGACCCAGTACTTC; CDR3aa: CASSQARGGPETQYF